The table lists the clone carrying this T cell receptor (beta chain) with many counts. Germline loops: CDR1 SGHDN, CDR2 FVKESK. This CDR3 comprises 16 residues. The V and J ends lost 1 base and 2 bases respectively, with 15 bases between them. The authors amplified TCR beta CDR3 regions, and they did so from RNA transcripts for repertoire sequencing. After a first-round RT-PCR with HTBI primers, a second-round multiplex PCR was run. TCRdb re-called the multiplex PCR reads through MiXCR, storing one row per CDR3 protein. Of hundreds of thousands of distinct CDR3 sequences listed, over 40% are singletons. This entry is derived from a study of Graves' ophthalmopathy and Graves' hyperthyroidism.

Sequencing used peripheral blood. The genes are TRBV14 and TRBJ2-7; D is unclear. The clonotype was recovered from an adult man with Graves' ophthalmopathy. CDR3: CASSQGSNSGTYEQYF. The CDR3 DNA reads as TGTGCCAGCAGCCAAGGTTCAAACTCAGGAACCTACGAGCAGTACTTC.